These 21 T cell receptor beta chains share one sample of origin, sequenced in a study of radiation and T cells in renal cell carcinoma. Time point indicated: blood 2 weeks post-SBRT. As for treatment: 15 Gy SBRT to primary tumor, nephrectomy 4 weeks later. Sequencing used immunoSEQ multiplex PCR; TCRdb keeps in-frame clones, though not all of them. Here the sample spans around 26,000 clones, 81% being singletons. The sample here was blood, taken from a patient whose treatment included radiotherapy and nephrectomy. Receptors were obtained from a man in his fifties or sixties with renal cell carcinoma.

This rearrangement joins TRBV5-1 to TRBJ2-5; TRBD1 might be the D (6 bases). V was trimmed by 7 bases and J by 2 bases, leaving 12 bases between them. The CDR3 sequence is 13 residues long. In germline, CDR1 is SGHRS, CDR2 YFSETQ. CDR3 bases: TGCGCCAGCTCTCGCAGGGGTCAAGAGACCCAGTACTTC. Protein sequence: CASSRRGQETQYF.

This clone appeared a few times. In nucleotides, the CDR3 is TGCGCCAGCAGGGAGATCGGAGATACGCAGTATTTT. It encodes CASREIGDTQYF. V gene TRBV5-1 combines with J gene TRBJ2-3; D is ambiguous. CDR1 and CDR2 from the germline V gene are SGHRS and YFSETQ. The V gene lost 5 bases and the J gene lost 5 bases, with 9 bases spanning the gap. The CDR3 has 12 residues.

The genes are TRBV5-1 and TRBJ2-3; D call uncertain. Germline CDR1 and CDR2: SGHRS and YFSETQ. V lost 0 bases and J 0 bases, leaving 8 bases between the germline ends. This CDR3 spans 15 amino acids. CDR3 nucleotides: TGCGCCAGCAGCTTGGACAACCCTAGCACAGATACGCAGTATTTT. This sequence encodes CASSLDNPSTDTQYF.

This chain uses TRBV5-6 with TRBJ1-2; 8 nucleotides align to TRBD1. CDR1 is SGHDT and CDR2 is YYEEEE in the germline V gene. J gave up 4 bases and V 3 bases, and 8 bases lay outside the gene matches. This CDR3 contains 15 residues. This chain's CDR3 is CASSSSTGESYGYTF. The CDR3 DNA sequence: TGTGCCAGCAGCTCCTCGACAGGGGAGAGCTATGGCTACACCTTC.

This rearrangement joins TRBV9 to TRBJ2-7, with TRBD1 as a possible D gene (6 bases). From germline, CDR1 is SGDLS and CDR2 YYNGEE. The V end lost 0 bases, the J end lost 6 bases, and 10 bases lay between the germline ends. The CDR3 is 13 residues long. CDR3 loop: CASSVGWGLEQYF. DNA of the CDR3: TGTGCCAGCAGCGTAGGCTGGGGGCTCGAGCAGTACTTC.

V gene TRBV7-6 combines with J gene TRBJ2-7; D not resolved. V lost 3 bases to trimming and J lost 7 bases, with 10 bases between them. Germline CDR1 is SGHVS and CDR2 is FNYEAQ. The length of the CDR3 is 12 residues. CDR3 region: CASSFSLGEQYF. The CDR3, as DNA: TGTGCCAGCAGCTTCTCCCTGGGAGAGCAGTACTTC.

The gene calls are TRBV7-2 and TRBJ2-6, with 7 bases that match TRBD2. There are 17 residues in the CDR3. Germline lookup yields CDR1 SGHTA and CDR2 FQGNSA. J was trimmed by 0 bases and V by 7 bases; bases with no gene match: 9. The CDR3: CASTGGSDTSGANVLTF. The CDR3, as DNA: TGTGCCAGCACCGGGGGGAGCGACACCTCTGGGGCCAACGTCCTGACTTTC.

The rearrangement links TRBV19 to TRBJ2-5, with D hard to call. The V end lost 0 bases, the J end lost 3 bases, and 8 bases lay between the germline ends. Germline V lookup: CDR1 LNHDA, CDR2 SQIVND (reference sequence). The CDR3 is made up of 14 amino acids. For the CDR3, the DNA is TGTGCCAGTAGTATAGATGGTAGAGAAGAGACCCAGTACTTC. It codes for CASSIDGREETQYF.

This sequence joins TRBV5-1 and TRBJ1-1; possibly TRBD1 for D (5 bases). Germline V gives CDR1 SGHRS, CDR2 YFSETQ. This CDR3 is 14 amino acids long. V lost 4 bases, J lost 0 bases, and 10 bases lay in between. The CDR3 sequence: CASSGPDMNTEAFF. The DNA of the CDR3 is TGCGCCAGCAGCGGACCGGACATGAACACTGAAGCTTTCTTT.

Here the CDR3 DNA reads TGTGCCAGGGGATCGGGGACAGGGTTTTTAAATGAGCAGTTCTTC. It is translated as CARGSGTGFLNEQFF. The chain employs TRBV5-8 and TRBJ2-1, with 9 bases identical to TRBD1. The CDR3 has 15 amino acids. The germline V gene encodes CDR1 SGHTS and CDR2 YDEGEE. Trimming cost V 8 bases and J 7 bases; bases outside gene matches: 13.

This clone appeared a single time. The rearrangement uses TRBV6-5 and TRBJ2-7; D is possibly TRBD2 (5 bases). CDR3 size: 11 residues. Germline V gene data show CDR1 as MNHEY and CDR2 as SVGAGI. V lost 5 bases, J lost 4 bases, and 6 bases lay in between. This CDR3 is CASSRDYEQYF. Written as DNA, the CDR3 is TGTGCCAGCAGTCGGGATTACGAGCAGTACTTC.

This clone was detected a few times. The chain joins TRBV7-9 to TRBJ1-2, with D possibly matching TRBD1 (5 bases). CDR1 and CDR2 (germline): SEHNR, FQNEAQ (reference sequence). This CDR3 region has 15 residues. Trimming pared 1 base from V and 5 bases from J, leaving 14 bases between. The CDR3 nucleotides are TGTGCCAGCAGCTTAGGGGGCGCGCTAAGATATGGCTACACCTTC. Translation gives CASSLGGALRYGYTF.

The chain joins TRBV20-1 to TRBJ2-5; maybe TRBD2 (6 bases). The DNA matches TRBJ2-7 better at its end, which makes the J call doubtful. This CDR3 is 11 amino acids long. Germline V gene data show CDR1 as DFQATT and CDR2 as SNEGSKA (reference sequence). For the CDR3, the DNA is TGCAGTGCTAGAGTCGGGGGCGAGCAGTACTTC. This translates into CSARVGGEQYF.

This chain connects TRBV6-6 to TRBJ1-3; D gene ambiguous. V gave up 6 bases and J gave up 0 bases, with 9 bases separating them. The germline CDR1 and CDR2 sequences are MNHNY and SVGAGI (reference sequence). This CDR3 comprises 14 residues. CDR3 sequence: CASSKTPSGNTIYF. CDR3 DNA sequence: TGTGCCAGCAGCAAAACTCCCTCTGGAAACACCATATATTTT.

The chain carries TRBV5-1 and TRBJ1-1; no clear D gene. The CDR3 is 13 amino acids. The germline V gene encodes CDR1 SGHRS and CDR2 YFSETQ. Trimming cost V 0 bases and J 4 bases, with 7 bases left between them. The CDR3 reads CASSLVESTEAFF. In DNA form, the CDR3 reads TGCGCCAGCAGCTTGGTCGAGAGCACTGAAGCTTTCTTT.

This clone has more than one count but fewer than ten. V gene TRBV11-1 combines with J gene TRBJ1-1; possibly TRBD1 for D (5 bases). CDR1 and CDR2 (germline): SGHAT, FQDESV (reference sequence). The CDR3 has 16 residues. V was clipped by 2 bases and J by 1 base, with 14 bases between them. This CDR3 reads CASSLLGSGANTEAFF. CDR3 DNA: TGTGCCAGCAGCTTATTAGGCTCCGGGGCGAACACTGAAGCTTTCTTT.

The chain has TRBV11-2 and TRBJ2-1; 13 bases fit TRBD2. The CDR3 is 20 amino acids. Germline lookup yields CDR1 SGHAT and CDR2 FQNNGV. The V segment lost 0 bases and the J segment 1 base; nucleotides outside the gene matches: 9. CDR3 residues: CASSLEGLAGFQGSYNEQFF. CDR3 DNA: TGTGCCAGCAGCTTAGAGGGACTAGCGGGATTCCAGGGGTCCTACAATGAGCAGTTCTTC.

Only a few counts were recorded for this clone. This sequence joins TRBV30 and TRBJ1-5; TRBD1 might be the D (5 bases). The CDR3 length is 15 residues. The germline V gene encodes CDR1 GTSNPN and CDR2 SVGIG (reference sequence). Trimming took off 0 bases at V and 2 bases at J, with 11 bases between the two ends. The CDR3 loop reads CAWSVRGRGNQPQHF. The CDR3 DNA follows: TGTGCCTGGAGTGTAAGGGGCCGGGGCAATCAGCCCCAGCATTTT.

The rearrangement joins TRBV5-1 to TRBJ1-4, with 7 bases aligning to TRBD1. CDR1 and CDR2 (germline): SGHRS, YFSETQ. V lost 2 bases to trimming and J lost 4 bases; unmatched junction nucleotides: 8. This CDR3 spans 16 amino acids. The CDR3 sequence is CASSLGRTGFNEKLFF. The CDR3 nucleotides read TGCGCCAGCAGCTTAGGGAGGACAGGCTTTAATGAAAAACTGTTTTTT.

As concerns this clone: This sample also contains other DNA sequences that code for the same CDR3. This chain connects TRBV30 to TRBJ2-7; 11 bases line up with TRBD1. Unmatched junction bases numbered 13, after V lost 2 bases and J lost 4 bases. This CDR3 is 17 amino acids long. Germline loops: CDR1 GTSNPN, CDR2 SVGIG (reference sequence). In nucleotides, the CDR3 is TGTGCCTGGAGTCACCCAAGCCGGGACAGGGGGACTTACGAGCAGTACTTC. Protein product: CAWSHPSRDRGTYEQYF.

The chain carries TRBV19 and TRBJ2-7; possibly TRBD1 or TRBD2 for D (5 bases each). The V gene lost 4 bases and the J gene lost 0 bases, with 10 bases spanning the gap. The CDR3 is 14 amino acids. Per germline, CDR1 LNHDA and CDR2 SQIVND (reference sequence). CDR3 protein: CASSRDRSSYEQYF. In DNA, the CDR3 is TGTGCCAGTAGTAGGGACCGAAGCTCCTACGAGCAGTACTTC.